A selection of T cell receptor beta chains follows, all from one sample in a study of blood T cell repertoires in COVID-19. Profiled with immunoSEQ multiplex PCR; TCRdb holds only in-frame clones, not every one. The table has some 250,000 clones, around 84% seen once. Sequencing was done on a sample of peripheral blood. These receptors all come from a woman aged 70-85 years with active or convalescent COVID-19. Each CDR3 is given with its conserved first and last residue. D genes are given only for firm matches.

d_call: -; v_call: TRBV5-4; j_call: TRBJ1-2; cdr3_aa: CASSFDRSRYGYTF
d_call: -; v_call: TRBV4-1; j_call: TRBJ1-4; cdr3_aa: CASSLGTPTNEKLFF
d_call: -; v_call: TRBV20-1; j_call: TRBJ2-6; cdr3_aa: CSASGLASGANVLTF
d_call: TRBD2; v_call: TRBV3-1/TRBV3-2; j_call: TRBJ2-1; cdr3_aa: CASRGGNYWNEQFF
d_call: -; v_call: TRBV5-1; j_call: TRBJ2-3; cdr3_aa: CASSLADFIDTDTQYF
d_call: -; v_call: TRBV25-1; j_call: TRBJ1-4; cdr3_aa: CASSEYQGGAIAEKLFF
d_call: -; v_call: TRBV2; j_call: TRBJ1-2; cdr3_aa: CASSVEGVDGYTF
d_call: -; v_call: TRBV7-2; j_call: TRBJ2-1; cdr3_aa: CASSPGGEQFF
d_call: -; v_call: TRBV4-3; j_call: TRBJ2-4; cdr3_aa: CASSQEVQRDIQYF
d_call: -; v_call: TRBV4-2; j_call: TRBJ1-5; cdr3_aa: CASSQGQDQPQHF
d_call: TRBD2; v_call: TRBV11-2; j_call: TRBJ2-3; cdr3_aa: CASSLLAGGSGAADTQYF
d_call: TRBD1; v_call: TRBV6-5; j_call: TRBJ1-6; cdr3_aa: CASEDRTSPLHF
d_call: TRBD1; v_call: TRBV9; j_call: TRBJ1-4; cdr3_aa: CASSGQGGGKLFF
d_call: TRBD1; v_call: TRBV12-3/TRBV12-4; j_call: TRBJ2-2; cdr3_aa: CASSPTGAGELFF
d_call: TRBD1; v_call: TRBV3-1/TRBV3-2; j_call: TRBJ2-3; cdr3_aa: CASGQGGSTDTQYF